Below, 20 T cell receptor beta chains from the same sample are listed, as sequenced in a study of blood T cell repertoires in COVID-19. TCRdb's table, derived via immunoSEQ multiplex PCR, lists solely in-frame clones and lacks some. The table records about 42,000 clones, around three quarters of them present only once. What was sequenced was peripheral blood. All receptors come from a man older than 75 with acute or convalescent COVID-19.

The chain uses TRBV18 and TRBJ1-6, with 7 positions matching TRBD1. Trimming took 6 bases from V and 8 from J; bases not matched to a gene: 4. The germline V gene has CDR1 KGHSH and CDR2 LQKENI. The CDR3 is made up of 13 amino acids. The chain's CDR3 is CASSQGGDSPLHF. As DNA, the CDR3 is TGTGCCAGCTCGCAGGGGGGCGATTCACCCCTCCACTTT.

The chain couples TRBV4-1 to TRBJ1-5, with D perhaps TRBD1 (5 bases). Trimming stripped 1 base from V and 1 base from J, with 5 bases between. This CDR3 has 14 amino acids. The germline gives CDR1 MGHRA, CDR2 YSYEKL. This CDR3 is CASSQGQSNQPQHF. DNA of the CDR3: TGCGCCAGCAGCCAAGGACAGAGCAATCAGCCCCAGCATTTT.

The chain uses TRBV19 and TRBJ1-1, with D possibly being TRBD1 (5 bases). Per the germline V gene, CDR1 is LNHDA and CDR2 is SQIVND (reference sequence). CDR3 length: 11 residues. With 6 bases removed from V and 7 bases from J, the gap between germline ends came to 9 bases. CDR3: CASRRDHEAFF. The CDR3 nucleotides read TGTGCCAGTAGGCGGGACCATGAAGCTTTCTTT.

This rearrangement joins TRBV7-2 to TRBJ1-4; a possible D gene is TRBD1 (6 bases). Germline loops: CDR1 SGHTA, CDR2 FQGNSA. The CDR3 extends over 12 amino acids. The V end lost 6 bases, the J end lost 7 bases, and 9 bases lay between the germline ends. DNA for the CDR3: TGTGCCAGCAGGGGGGCGGGTGAAAAACTGTTTTTT. Translation gives CASRGAGEKLFF.

The CDR3 protein is CAISEGAGGPSHEQFF. CDR3 coding DNA: TGTGCCATCAGTGAGGGAGCGGGGGGGCCATCCCATGAGCAGTTCTTC. The genes are TRBV10-3 and TRBJ2-1; 10 bases line up with TRBD2. Trimming at V came to 2 bases and at J to 8 bases, leaving 9 bases not matched to a gene. CDR1 is ENHRY and CDR2 is SYGVKD in the germline V gene. The CDR3 runs 16 residues.

This clone was seen a single time. J is TRBJ1-1 and V is TRBV5-4; D possibly corresponds to TRBD1 (5 bases). Germline V lookup: CDR1 SGHNT, CDR2 YYREEE (reference sequence). The CDR3 totals 13 residues. V lost 3 bases and J 1 base, leaving 7 bases between the germline ends. The chain's CDR3 is CASSWGGNTEAFF. Here the CDR3 DNA reads TGTGCCAGCAGCTGGGGGGGGAACACTGAAGCTTTCTTT.

The chain employs TRBV6-5 and TRBJ1-1, with 8 bases lining up with TRBD1. CDR3 length: 15 residues. The germline V gene encodes CDR1 MNHEY and CDR2 SVGAGI. The V and J ends lost 5 bases and 6 bases, in that order; junction bases with no gene match: 11. The chain's CDR3 is CASSPETGVGAEAFF. In nucleotides, the CDR3 is TGTGCCAGCAGTCCCGAGACAGGGGTTGGGGCTGAAGCTTTCTTT.

In this sample, this clone turned up a few times. V and J are TRBV18 and TRBJ1-4; no firm D call. In germline, CDR1 is KGHSH, CDR2 LQKENI. V dropped 4 bases and J dropped 0 bases, with 6 bases sitting between them. The CDR3 has 14 residues. The CDR3 region is CASSRRATNEKLFF. The CDR3 bases are TGTGCCAGCTCACGCCGGGCAACTAATGAAAAACTGTTTTTT.

The chain has TRBV9 and TRBJ2-2; tentatively, D is TRBD1 (6 bases). V was shortened by 0 bases and J by 1 base, with 10 bases between the two germline ends. The CDR3 is 16 amino acids. Germline CDR1 reads SGDLS; CDR2 reads YYNGEE. The CDR3 loop reads CASSVGVTGNTGELFF. The CDR3 DNA follows: TGTGCCAGCAGCGTAGGGGTGACAGGGAACACCGGGGAGCTGTTTTTT.

This sequence joins TRBV5-1 and TRBJ2-2, with 7 bases aligning to TRBD2. Germline values: CDR1 SGHRS, CDR2 YFSETQ. The junction had 11 bases not matched to a gene; V was cut back by 5 bases and J by 4 bases. The CDR3 loop spans 16 amino acids. CDR3 loop: CASSELAGETTGELFF. CDR3 in DNA: TGCGCCAGCAGTGAATTGGCGGGGGAGACCACCGGGGAGCTGTTTTTT.

The V and J genes are TRBV9 and TRBJ2-1; 7 nucleotides match TRBD2. The V gene end was trimmed by 3 bases and the J gene end by 10 bases; junction bases not matched to a gene: 7. The CDR3 extends over 13 amino acids. Germline CDR1 is SGDLS and CDR2 is YYNGEE. The CDR3 DNA reads TGTGCCAGCAGCGCCGAGGGAGGGAACGAGCAGTTCTTC. Encoded protein: CASSAEGGNEQFF.

The CDR3 loop is CASSFGPSAEAFF. The CDR3 DNA reads as TGCGCCAGCAGCTTCGGTCCATCGGCTGAAGCTTTCTTT. The V gene is TRBV5-1, the J gene TRBJ1-1; D gene unclear. Germline CDR1 reads SGHRS; CDR2 reads YFSETQ. CDR3 size: 13 residues. V was trimmed by 2 bases and J by 6 bases, leaving 11 bases between them.

This CDR3 reads CASSATSGSTDTQYF. The CDR3 DNA reads as TGTGCCAGCAGCGCGACTAGCGGGAGTACAGATACGCAGTATTTT. This sequence joins TRBV9 and TRBJ2-3; the match to TRBD2 covers 12 bases. The trim removed 3 bases at V and 3 bases at J, leaving 2 bases unmatched. The CDR3 is made up of 15 amino acids. Germline V gives CDR1 SGDLS, CDR2 YYNGEE.

Comment on this clone: This sample includes further DNA sequences coding for the same CDR3. The chain employs TRBV5-1 and TRBJ2-3; D unresolved. The CDR3 runs 14 residues. V lost 2 bases and J lost 2, with 9 bases in between. Germline values: CDR1 SGHRS, CDR2 YFSETQ. The CDR3 DNA reads as TGCGCCAGCAGCTTTGGGCAGGACACAGATACGCAGTATTTT. As protein: CASSFGQDTDTQYF.

The chain couples TRBV4-1 to TRBJ2-7, with 7 positions matching TRBD2. V trimming: 3 bases; J trimming: 7 bases; junction bases outside the gene matches: 6. CDR1 and CDR2 from the germline V gene are MGHRA and YSYEKL. This CDR3 has 13 amino acids. CDR3 amino acids: CASSQMGGWEQYF. Here the CDR3 DNA reads TGCGCCAGCAGCCAGATGGGGGGGTGGGAGCAGTACTTC.

V usage is TRBV29-1 and J usage is TRBJ1-1; no clear D gene. Looked up from germline, CDR1 is SQVTM and CDR2 is ANQGSEA. Trimming shortened V by 3 bases and J by 4 bases, and 12 bases separated the two germline ends. This CDR3 is built from 13 residues. The CDR3 reads CSVEAGRFTEAFF. The CDR3 DNA reads TGCAGCGTTGAGGCAGGTCGGTTCACTGAAGCTTTCTTT.

The CDR3 sequence: CAISEGGGTDTQYF. The CDR3 DNA reads as TGTGCCATCAGTGAGGGAGGTGGCACAGATACGCAGTATTTT. The chain links TRBV10-3 to TRBJ2-3; weak D call: TRBD2 (5 bases). V was clipped by 2 bases and J by 1 base, with 7 bases between them. This CDR3 region has 14 residues. The germline CDR1 and CDR2 sequences are ENHRY and SYGVKD.

The rearrangement joins TRBV2 to TRBJ1-2; no firm D call. The CDR3 loop spans 13 amino acids. Germline lookup yields CDR1 SNHLY and CDR2 FYNNEI. V lost 4 bases to trimming and J lost 1 base, with 7 bases between them. CDR3 sequence reads: CASSGVINYGYTF. CDR3 nucleotide sequence: TGTGCCAGCAGTGGTGTCATTAACTATGGCTACACCTTC.

This chain's CDR3 is CASSLMVRGTDTQYF. As DNA, the CDR3 is TGCGCCAGCAGCTTGATGGTACGGGGCACAGATACGCAGTATTTT. This rearrangement joins TRBV5-1 to TRBJ2-3; the D is unclear. The CDR3 runs to 15 residues. Germline V gives CDR1 SGHRS, CDR2 YFSETQ. V gave up 1 base and J gave up 1 base, with 10 bases separating them.

The chain is built from TRBV15 and TRBJ2-1; maybe TRBD1 (6 bases). The V end was cut by 3 bases, the J end by 4 bases, with 13 bases between. CDR3 length equals 15 residues. The germline V gene has CDR1 LNHNV and CDR2 YYDKDF (reference sequence). Here the CDR3 reads CATSRENRVYNEQFF. In nucleotides, the CDR3 is TGTGCCACCAGCAGGGAAAACAGGGTGTACAATGAGCAGTTCTTC.